This T cell receptor (beta chain) was identified in a study of T cell clonality in common variable immunodeficiency. Findings and caveats of the study: Reportedly, TCR beta sequences from common variable immunodeficiency showed fewer deletions and N-nucleotide insertions. Compared with healthy controls, CVID subjects showed increased TCRbeta clonality, mostly in about a third. CVID subjects shared fewer TCRbeta clones than healthy controls did.

As for this clone: The antigen is not known. The missing CDR3 end, 3 residues past where the read stops, is filled in from the germline J gene.

Assay used: immunoSEQ multiplex PCR; TCRdb lists only in-frame clones, some missing. The sample presents about 47,000 clones, none singletons. The CDR3 consists of 15 residues. With 6 bases clipped from V and 4 bases from J, the junction kept 9 bases outside the gene matches. Germline V lookup: CDR1 SGHAT, CDR2 FQNNGV. The chain links TRBV11-2 to TRBJ1-2; 9 bases map to TRBD1. Sequencing was done on a sample of peripheral blood mononuclear cells. This TCR was sampled from a person aged 18 to 75 in good health. The DNA read from the CDR3 is TGTGCCAGCAGTCCCGGACAGGGGAGGACCTATGGC. This encodes CASSPGQGRTYG. The full CDR3 reads CASSPGQGRTYGYTF.